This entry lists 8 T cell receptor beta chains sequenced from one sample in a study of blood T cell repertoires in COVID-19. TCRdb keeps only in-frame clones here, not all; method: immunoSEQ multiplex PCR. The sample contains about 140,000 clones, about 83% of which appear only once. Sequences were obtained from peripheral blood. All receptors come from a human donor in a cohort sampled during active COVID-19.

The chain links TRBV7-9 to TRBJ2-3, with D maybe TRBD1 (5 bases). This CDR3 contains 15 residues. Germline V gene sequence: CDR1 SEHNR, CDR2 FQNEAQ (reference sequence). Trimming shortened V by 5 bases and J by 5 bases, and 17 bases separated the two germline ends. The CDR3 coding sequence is TGTGCCAGCAGCCGTATGTTAGGGGTAAAAGATACGCAGTATTTT. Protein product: CASSRMLGVKDTQYF.

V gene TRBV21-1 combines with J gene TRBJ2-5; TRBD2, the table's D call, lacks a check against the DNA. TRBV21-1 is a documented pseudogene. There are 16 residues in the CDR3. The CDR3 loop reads CASGLTSGIQEETQYF. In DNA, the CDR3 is TGTGCCAGCGGTCTCACTAGCGGGATACAGGAAGAGACCCAGTACTTC.

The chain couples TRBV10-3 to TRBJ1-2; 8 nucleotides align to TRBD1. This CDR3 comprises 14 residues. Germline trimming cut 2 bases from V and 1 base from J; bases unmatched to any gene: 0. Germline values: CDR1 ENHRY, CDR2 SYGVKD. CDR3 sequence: CAISEGQGNYGYTF. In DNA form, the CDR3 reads TGTGCCATCAGTGAGGGACAGGGTAACTATGGCTACACCTTC.

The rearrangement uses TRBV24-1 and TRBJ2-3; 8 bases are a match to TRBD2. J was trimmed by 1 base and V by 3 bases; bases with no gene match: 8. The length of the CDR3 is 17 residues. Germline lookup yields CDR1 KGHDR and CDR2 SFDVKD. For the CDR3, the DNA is TGTGCCACCAGTGATGGAAGCCCAGCGGGAGGCACAGATACGCAGTATTTT. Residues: CATSDGSPAGGTDTQYF.

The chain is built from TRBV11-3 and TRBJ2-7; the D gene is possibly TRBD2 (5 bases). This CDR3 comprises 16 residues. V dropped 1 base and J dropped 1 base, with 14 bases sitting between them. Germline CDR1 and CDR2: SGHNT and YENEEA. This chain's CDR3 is CASSLAGFYGSYEQYF. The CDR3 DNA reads TGTGCCAGCAGCTTAGCGGGGTTTTACGGTTCCTACGAGCAGTACTTC.

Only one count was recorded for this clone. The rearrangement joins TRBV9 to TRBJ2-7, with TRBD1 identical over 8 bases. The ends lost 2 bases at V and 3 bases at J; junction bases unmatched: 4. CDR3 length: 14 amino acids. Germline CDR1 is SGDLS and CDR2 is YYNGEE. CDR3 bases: TGTGCCAGCAGCGTCCTCGACAGGGGCTACGAGCAGTACTTC. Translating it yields CASSVLDRGYEQYF. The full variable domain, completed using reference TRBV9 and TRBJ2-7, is DSGVTQTPKHLITATGQRVTLRCSPRSGDLSVYWYQQSLDQGLQFLIQYYNGEERAKGNILERFSAQQFPDLHSELNLSSLELGDSALYFCASSVLDRGYEQYFGPGTRLTVT.

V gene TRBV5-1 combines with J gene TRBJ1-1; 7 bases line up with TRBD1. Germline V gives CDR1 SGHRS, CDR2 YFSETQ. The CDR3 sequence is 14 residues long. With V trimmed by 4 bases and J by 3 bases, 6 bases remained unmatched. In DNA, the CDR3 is TGCGCCAGCAGCGCTTCAGGGGGGTACACTGAAGCTTTCTTT. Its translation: CASSASGGYTEAFF.

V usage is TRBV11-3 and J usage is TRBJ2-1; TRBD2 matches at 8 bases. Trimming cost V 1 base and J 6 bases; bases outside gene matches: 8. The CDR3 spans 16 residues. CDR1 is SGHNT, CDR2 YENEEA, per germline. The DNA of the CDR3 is TGTGCCAGCAGCTTAGGGGGGACTAGGGGCGGCAATGAGCAGTTCTTC. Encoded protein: CASSLGGTRGGNEQFF.